The 20 T cell receptor beta chains listed next were all sequenced from one sample in a study of T cell responses to AZD1222 COVID-19 vaccine. The method was immunoSEQ multiplex PCR; TCRdb's version includes in-frame clones alone and lacks a portion of them. The table includes approximately 92,000 clones, nearly 90% detected once. The starting material was peripheral blood, obtained on day 0 of AZD1222 vaccination. The receptors were gathered from an adult in good health.

The gene calls are TRBV7-3 and TRBJ2-2, with 9 bases identical to TRBD1. This CDR3 contains 15 residues. V lost 5 bases, J lost 7 bases, and 8 bases stayed unmatched. The germline V gene has CDR1 SGHTA and CDR2 FQGTGA. The CDR3 coding sequence is TGTGCCAGCAGCCCCGGACAGGGGCGGGTCGGGGAGCTGTTTTTT. Amino acid sequence: CASSPGQGRVGELFF.

V gene TRBV12-3 or TRBV12-4 combines with J gene TRBJ2-7; D not certain. Between the trimmed V and J ends, which lost 0 bases and 0 bases, there was a span of 3 bases. The CDR3 sequence is 13 residues long. CDR3 region: CASSLASSYEQYV. CDR3 in DNA: TGTGCCAGCAGTTTAGCGAGCTCCTACGAGCAGTACGTC.

CDR3 residues: CASGVDYGYTF. The DNA for the CDR3 is TGTGCCAGCGGCGTGGATTATGGCTACACCTTC. The rearrangement uses TRBV7-8 and TRBJ1-2, with D unclear. V was shortened by 8 bases and J by 5 bases, with 9 bases between the two germline ends. The CDR3 length is 11 residues. CDR1 is SGHVS, CDR2 FQNEAQ, per germline.

The chain is built from TRBV4-2 and TRBJ2-7; D possibly corresponds to TRBD1 (5 bases). The germline gives CDR1 LGHNA, CDR2 YNFKEQ. This CDR3 spans 13 amino acids. V shed 4 bases and J shed 4 bases, with 11 bases lying between them. Here the CDR3 DNA reads TGTGCCAGCAGCCTCGGGCAGGGATACGAGCAGTACTTC. Translation gives CASSLGQGYEQYF.

The gene calls are TRBV4-3 and TRBJ2-5; 7 nucleotides agree with TRBD1. CDR1 and CDR2 (germline): LGHNA, YSLEER. The CDR3 consists of 16 residues. V was clipped by 0 bases and J by 5 bases; unmatched bases: 9. The CDR3 bases are TGCGCCAGCAGCCAAGAAGCAGCAGGGGGATACGAGACCCAGTACTTC. This codes for CASSQEAAGGYETQYF.

On this clone: One end of the junction varies from germline; a read error may be responsible. The chain has TRBV5-1 and TRBJ1-2; a possible D gene is TRBD1 (5 bases). The CDR3 is made up of 16 amino acids. Per the germline V gene, CDR1 is SGHRS and CDR2 is YFSETQ. The CDR3 loop reads CASSLLGAGANYGYTF. The CDR3 DNA reads as TGTGCCAGCAGCTTGCTCGGGGCGGGAGCTAACTATGGCTACACCTTC.

This chain uses TRBV19 with TRBJ1-5, with 7 bases lining up with TRBD1. The CDR3 spans 15 residues. Trimming removed 7 bases from V and 0 bases from J; junction bases left unmatched: 6. CDR1 and CDR2 (germline): LNHDA, SQIVND (reference sequence). CDR3 nucleotide sequence: TGTGCCAGTATGGGACAGATCGATAGCAATCAGCCCCAGCATTTT. Its translation is CASMGQIDSNQPQHF.

The V call is TRBV5-4, the J call TRBJ2-5, with D hard to call. The CDR3 runs 14 residues. Trimming removed 4 bases at V and 5 bases at J, with 15 bases between. Germline CDR1 is SGHNT and CDR2 is YYREEE (reference sequence). The CDR3 loop reads CASSPRPAAETQYF. The CDR3, as DNA: TGTGCCAGCAGCCCACGCCCGGCCGCGGAGACCCAGTACTTC.

The chain couples TRBV19 to TRBJ1-4; D perhaps matches TRBD1 (6 bases). CDR1 is LNHDA and CDR2 is SQIVND in the germline V gene (reference sequence). CDR3 length equals 15 residues. V was shortened by 3 bases and J by 13 bases, with 21 bases between the two germline ends. CDR3 nucleotide sequence: TGTGCCAGTAGTATGGGAGGGCAGGGGTTGGACTCACTGTTTTTT. Its protein product is CASSMGGQGLDSLFF.

The chain combines TRBV9 with TRBJ1-2; 8 nucleotides match TRBD1. The CDR3 extends over 13 amino acids. V gave up 5 bases and J gave up 8 bases; unmatched junction bases: 8. CDR1 and CDR2 from the germline V gene are SGDLS and YYNGEE. CDR3 loop: CASSSQGAHGYTF. The CDR3 nucleotides read TGTGCCAGCAGTTCTCAGGGGGCGCACGGCTACACCTTC.

The J gene is TRBJ1-5, the V gene TRBV19; D may be TRBD1 (5 bases). V was trimmed by 8 bases and J by 0 bases, leaving 14 bases between them. The CDR3 covers 15 residues. CDR1 is LNHDA and CDR2 is SQIVND in the germline V gene (reference sequence). The CDR3 bases are TGTGCCAGTGGCCGGGACGCCGATAGCAATCAGCCCCAGCATTTT. Protein product: CASGRDADSNQPQHF.

This clone was found once. V is TRBV7-8 and J is TRBJ1-4; unclear D gene. This CDR3 region has 14 residues. V was cut by 7 bases and J by 10 bases, with 19 bases left in between. Germline V lookup: CDR1 SGHVS, CDR2 FQNEAQ. CDR3 DNA: TGTGCCAGCACCATAGTCAAAACCGGAGGAAAACTGTTTTTT. Translated, it gives CASTIVKTGGKLFF.

The chain uses TRBV6-2 or TRBV6-3 and TRBJ1-1; tentative D call: TRBD1 (5 bases). Germline V gene data show CDR1 as MNHEY and CDR2 as SVGEGT. V shed 5 bases and J shed 8 bases, with 15 bases lying between them. The CDR3 sequence is 13 residues long. CDR3 DNA: TGTGCCAGCAGTGGGACGGGACTTTCGGAAGCTTTCTTT. This encodes CASSGTGLSEAFF.

As concerns this clone: One end of the junction fails to match germline, which may point to a read error. CDR3 sequence: CASSRGSGRDSTF. In DNA, the CDR3 is TGTGCCAGCAGCCGGGGGTCGGGCAGGGACAGCACATTC. V and J are TRBV14 and TRBJ2-7; 7 bases are shared with TRBD1. CDR3 length equals 13 residues. Germline CDR1 and CDR2: SGHDN and FVKESK. Variable domain in full (rest from reference TRBV14 and TRBJ2-7): EAGVTQFPSHSVIEKGQTVTLRCDPISGHDNLYWYRRVMGKEIKFLLHFVKESKQDESGMPNNRFLAERTGGTYSTLKVQPAELEDSGVYFCASSRGSGRDSTFGPGTRLTVT.

This clone is medium-sized within its sample. The V and J genes are TRBV18 and TRBJ2-5; 10 bases are a match to TRBD2. The V segment lost 3 bases and the J segment 5 bases; nucleotides outside the gene matches: 12. Germline loops: CDR1 KGHSH, CDR2 LQKENI. This CDR3 contains 17 residues. The DNA for the CDR3 is TGTGCCAGCTCACCGTCCAGCGGGGGGGCTCAAGGGGAGACCCAGTACTTC. It encodes CASSPSSGGAQGETQYF.

This chain links TRBV7-8 with TRBJ1-3; D unclear. V was trimmed by 7 bases and J by 0 bases, leaving 25 bases between them. The CDR3 covers 19 residues. From germline, CDR1 is SGHVS and CDR2 FQNEAQ. CDR3 in amino acids: CASTNLSSFNPYSGNTIYF. CDR3 in DNA: TGTGCCAGCACCAACCTCAGCTCTTTCAACCCATACTCTGGAAACACCATATATTTT.

The chain's CDR3 is CASSTGTSAFTGELFF. The CDR3, as DNA: TGTGCCAGTAGTACCGGGACTAGCGCTTTTACCGGGGAGCTGTTTTTT. J is TRBJ2-2 and V is TRBV19; 10 bases agree with TRBD2. The CDR3 loop spans 16 amino acids. V lost 4 bases, J lost 5 bases, and 7 bases stayed unmatched. CDR1 and CDR2 (germline): LNHDA, SQIVND (reference sequence).

The chain uses TRBV9 and TRBJ2-3, with TRBD2 matching over 7 bases. Germline CDR1 reads SGDLS; CDR2 reads YYNGEE. Trimming removed 0 bases from V and 3 bases from J; junction bases left unmatched: 7. This CDR3 region has 16 residues. Here the CDR3 DNA reads TGTGCCAGCAGCGTAGGAAGCGGGACCACTACAGATACGCAGTATTTT. This gives the protein CASSVGSGTTTDTQYF. Together with reference TRBV9 and TRBJ2-3, the CDR3 gives the full variable domain: DSGVTQTPKHLITATGQRVTLRCSPRSGDLSVYWYQQSLDQGLQFLIQYYNGEERAKGNILERFSAQQFPDLHSELNLSSLELGDSALYFCASSVGSGTTTDTQYFGPGTRLTVL.

The V call is TRBV6-5, the J call TRBJ1-4; TRBD1 agrees at 7 bases. Germline V gives CDR1 MNHEY, CDR2 SVGAGI. J lost 5 bases, V lost 6 bases, and 6 bases had no gene match. There are 14 residues in the CDR3. CDR3 nucleotides: TGTGCCAGCAGAAGGACAGGAGGGAATGAAAAACTGTTTTTT. This translates into CASRRTGGNEKLFF.

The V gene is TRBV12-2, the J gene TRBJ1-4. TRBV12-2 is a pseudogene locus. The length of the CDR3 is 18 residues. CDR3 residues: CASRLVGGQEAPNEKLFF. CDR3 bases: TGTGCAAGTCGCTTGGTGGGGGGGCAGGAGGCCCCTAATGAAAAACTGTTTTTT.